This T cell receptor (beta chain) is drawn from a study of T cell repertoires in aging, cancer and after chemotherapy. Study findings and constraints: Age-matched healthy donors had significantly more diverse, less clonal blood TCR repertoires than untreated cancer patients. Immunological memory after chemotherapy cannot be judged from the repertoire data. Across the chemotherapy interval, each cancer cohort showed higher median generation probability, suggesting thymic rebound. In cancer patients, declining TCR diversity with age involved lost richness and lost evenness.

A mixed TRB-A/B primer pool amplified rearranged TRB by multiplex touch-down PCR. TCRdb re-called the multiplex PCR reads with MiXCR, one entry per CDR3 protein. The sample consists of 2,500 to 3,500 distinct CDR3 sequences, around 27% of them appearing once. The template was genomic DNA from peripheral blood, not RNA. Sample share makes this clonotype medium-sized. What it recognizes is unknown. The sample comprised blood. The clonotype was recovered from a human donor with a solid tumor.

The CDR3 region is CASSLGVTGSIYGYTF. DNA for the CDR3: TGTGCCAGCAGCTTGGGGGTTACAGGGTCGATCTATGGCTACACCTTC. The chain couples TRBV13 to TRBJ1-2, with a weak D call TRBD1 (6 bases). V was trimmed by 3 bases and J by 4 bases, leaving 18 bases between them. The CDR3 totals 16 residues. Germline loops: CDR1 PRHDT, CDR2 FYEKMQ (reference sequence).